Listed below are T cell receptor beta chains from one sample, sequenced in a study of cytomegalovirus exposure and HLA in healthy donors. Using immunoSEQ multiplex PCR, the repertoire was profiled, and TCRdb retains in-frame clones only, with some absent. Seen here are some 120,000 clones, approximately 80% observed once, and the top ten hold approximately 2%. The specimen was PBMCs. These receptors were obtained from a man aged 18 to 29 in good health and CMV-seronegative. Both conserved end residues are part of each CDR3. The order of the fields is V gene, clone size, J gene, CDR3 length, D gene, CDR3 DNA, CDR3 protein. D genes are given only for firm matches. Clone sizes are given selectively: once, few, many, or a class where the clone is expanded.

>TRBV23-1|few|TRBJ1-4|17|TRBD1
TGCGCCAGCAGTCAAGCAGGGGGGTCCCCAACTAATGAAAAACTGTTTTTT
CASSQAGGSPTNEKLFF
>TRBV6-5|.|TRBJ1-2|14|.
TGTGCCAGCAGTTACCGAGGGGCAGGGGACGGCTACACCTTC
CASSYRGAGDGYTF
>TRBV6-5|.|TRBJ1-3|15|TRBD1
TGTGCCAGCAGACGGGACAGGGACCTCGGAAACACCATATATTTT
CASRRDRDLGNTIYF
>TRBV5-1|few|TRBJ1-2|15|.
TGCGCCAGCACATCGGGGAGGGGACTTAACTATGGCTACACCTTC
CASTSGRGLNYGYTF
>TRBV6-1|.|TRBJ1-1|13|.
TGTGCCAATTCACTCCAGGAAAACACTGAAGCTTTCTTT
CANSLQENTEAFF
>TRBV15|few|TRBJ1-1|14|.
TGTGCCACCAGCAGAGATCTGGCGAACACTGAAGCTTTCTTT
CATSRDLANTEAFF
>TRBV28|.|TRBJ2-3|14|TRBD2
TGTGCCAGCACCTCCGGGGGGGGCACAGATACGCAGTATTTT
CASTSGGGTDTQYF
>TRBV5-1|.|TRBJ2-3|13|.
TGCGCCAGCAGTCCGGGAGTGGAAGATACGCAGTATTTT
CASSPGVEDTQYF
>TRBV7-6|.|TRBJ2-7|15|.
TGTGCCAGCAGCTCTAGCCCGAACCCCACCTACGAGCAGTACTTC
CASSSSPNPTYEQYF
>TRBV7-2|.|TRBJ2-5|15|TRBD2
TGTGCCAGCAGCCCCAAAGGACTAGTTTCGGAGACCCAGTACTTC
CASSPKGLVSETQYF
>TRBV7-6|.|TRBJ1-6|12|.
TGTGCCAGCAGCACAGGTCGGGGGCCCCTCCACTTT
CASSTGRGPLHF
>TRBV7-9|few|TRBJ2-1|16|TRBD1
TGTGCCAGCAGCTTACGGGGGGACAGGGGGCTCAATGAGCAGTTCTTC
CASSLRGDRGLNEQFF
>TRBV6-6|.|TRBJ2-2|14|.
TGTGCCAGCTCATCCAGGGATCCGACCGGGGAGCTGTTTTTT
CASSSRDPTGELFF
>TRBV5-1|.|TRBJ1-2|15|.
TGCGCCAGCGCTCCGTGGGACTTCGGTAACTATGGCTACACCTTC
CASAPWDFGNYGYTF
>TRBV27|.|TRBJ2-3|11|.
TGTGCCAGCAGCGCACTAGGGACGCAGTATTTT
CASSALGTQYF
>TRBV7-3|.|TRBJ2-7|14|.
TGTGCCAGCAGCTTATCCGCTAGCGCCGACGAGCAGTACTTC
CASSLSASADEQYF
>TRBV6-5|.|TRBJ1-1|14|.
TGTGCCAGCAGTTACGGGCCAAAAGCATCTGAAGCTTTCTTT
CASSYGPKASEAFF
>TRBV11-2|.|TRBJ2-1|16|.
TGTGCCAGCCTACAGTGGGAGGCGCGCTCCTACAATGAGCAGTTCTTC
CASLQWEARSYNEQFF
>TRBV29-1|.|TRBJ2-1|15|.
TGCAGCGTTGAAGATCTCGACTACCTCTACAATGAGCAGTTCTTC
CSVEDLDYLYNEQFF
>TRBV9|.|TRBJ2-3|15|.
TGTGCCAGCAGCGTTCTGGGGGGTGGTACAGATACGCAGTATTTT
CASSVLGGGTDTQYF
>TRBV27|.|TRBJ2-1|13|.
TGTGCCAGCAGTTTATCTGTCCTTAGCGGGCAGTTCTTC
CASSLSVLSGQFF
>TRBV18|few|TRBJ1-2|14|TRBD1
TGTGCCAGCTCCCCGGACAGGAATAACTATGGCTACACCTTC
CASSPDRNNYGYTF
>TRBV27|.|TRBJ2-7|12|TRBD1
TGTGCCAGCTGGGACAGTCCCTACGAGCAGTACTTC
CASWDSPYEQYF
>TRBV25-1|few|TRBJ2-1|15|TRBD2
TGTGCCAGCAGTGAACCTGGGACTAGCGGAAATGAGCAGTTCTTC
CASSEPGTSGNEQFF
>TRBV4-1|.|TRBJ2-1|16|TRBD1
TGCGCCAGCAGCCTGGCCCCGGGACAGGGGATATATGAGCAGTTCTTC
CASSLAPGQGIYEQFF
>TRBV28|few|TRBJ1-4|14|.
TGTGCCAGCAGTCTCGGGACACCCTTTGAAAAACTGTTTTTT
CASSLGTPFEKLFF
>TRBV5-1|.|TRBJ1-1|15|.
TGCGCCAGCAGCTTGGCGGCGGGGCAAAACACTGAAGCTTTCTTT
CASSLAAGQNTEAFF
>TRBV28|.|TRBJ2-1|17|.
TGTGCCAGCAGTTTGGCAGTTGGCGGCTACTCCTACAATGAGCAGTTCTTC
CASSLAVGGYSYNEQFF
>TRBV4-3|.|TRBJ2-3|16|.
TGCGCCAGCAGCCGAACGAGGACAGTTAGCACAGATACGCAGTATTTT
CASSRTRTVSTDTQYF
>TRBV4-3|.|TRBJ1-2|15|.
TGCGCCAGCAGCCACAACAGGGCGACTAACTATGGCTACACCTTC
CASSHNRATNYGYTF
>TRBV6-5|.|TRBJ2-3|14|.
TGTGCCAGCAGCACACCATTTAGGACAGAAACGCAGTATTTT
CASSTPFRTETQYF
>TRBV27|once|TRBJ2-5|13|TRBD1
TGTGCCAGCAGGACAGGGGGTGTAGAGACCCAGTACTTC
CASRTGGVETQYF
>TRBV4-3|.|TRBJ2-5|15|.
TGCGCCAGCAGCCAAGTCCAAGGAGTCCAAGAGACCCAGTACTTC
CASSQVQGVQETQYF
>TRBV7-2|.|TRBJ2-7|12|.
TGTGCCAGCAGCTTAAGCCCGTACGAGCAGTACTTC
CASSLSPYEQYF
>TRBV11-3|.|TRBJ2-2|16|.
TGTGCCAGCAGCTTTTACCCACAGGGGAACACCGGGGAGCTGTTTTTT
CASSFYPQGNTGELFF
>TRBV11-3|.|TRBJ1-5|18|TRBD1
TGTGCCAGCAGCTTAGACCAAAAACAGGGGGCTAACAATCAGCCCCAGCATTTT
CASSLDQKQGANNQPQHF
>TRBV7-3|.|TRBJ2-3|16|TRBD2
TGTGCCAGCAGCTCAACCACCGGGAGGTACACAGATACGCAGTATTTT
CASSSTTGRYTDTQYF
>TRBV14|.|TRBJ2-1|16|.
TGTGCCAGCAGCCAAGATGACCAGCGGAACTACAATGAGCAGTTCTTC
CASSQDDQRNYNEQFF
>TRBV12-5|few|TRBJ2-2|17|.
TGTGCTAGTGGTTTGTGGGGGGGGCAACCCGACACCGGGGAGCTGTTTTTT
CASGLWGGQPDTGELFF
>TRBV28|.|TRBJ2-7|15|TRBD2
TGTGCCAGCAGTTCGTCCGGGACTAACGGCTACGAGCAGTACTTC
CASSSSGTNGYEQYF
>TRBV5-5|.|TRBJ2-3|16|TRBD1
TGTGCCAGCCGAGCTTGGGTGGGACAGAGCACAGATACGCAGTATTTT
CASRAWVGQSTDTQYF
>TRBV28|once|TRBJ2-3|16|TRBD2
TGTGCCAGCGCAGGGACTAGCGGGAGTGTCACAGATACGCAGTATTTT
CASAGTSGSVTDTQYF
>TRBV28|once|TRBJ1-1|15|.
TGTGCCAGCCCCAAACCTCAGGGCCAGAACACTGAAGCTTTCTTT
CASPKPQGQNTEAFF
>TRBV28|.|TRBJ1-2|16|.
TGTGCCAGCAGTCAACACAAACCACAGGGCAACTATGGCTACACCTTC
CASSQHKPQGNYGYTF
>TRBV14|once|TRBJ2-2|12|.
TGTGCCAGCCGGTTACTTGCCGGGGAGCTGTTTTTT
CASRLLAGELFF
>TRBV5-4|.|TRBJ2-5|14|.
TGTGCCAGCAGCTTGGGTAGCACCGAAGAGACCCAGTACTTC
CASSLGSTEETQYF
>TRBV5-1|.|TRBJ2-2|14|TRBD2
TGCGCCAGCAGCTTGGCGGGGGGTGCCGGGGAGCTGTTTTTT
CASSLAGGAGELFF
>TRBV6-5|.|TRBJ1-2|13|TRBD1
TGTGCCACGCGTGGACAGGGGGTATATGGCTACACCTTC
CATRGQGVYGYTF
>TRBV7-9|.|TRBJ2-1|15|TRBD1
TGTGCCAGCACCCAAGGACAGGGCGGCAACAATGAGCAGTTCTTC
CASTQGQGGNNEQFF
>TRBV2|.|TRBJ2-2|14|.
TGTGCCAGCAAGACAGGATCGGCTATGGGGGAGCTGTTTTTT
CASKTGSAMGELFF
>TRBV6-1|.|TRBJ1-2|14|.
TGTGCCAGCAGTGAATCGACAGCACACTATGGCTACACCTTC
CASSESTAHYGYTF
>TRBV4-2|.|TRBJ2-5|16|TRBD1
TGTGCCAGCAGCCAAGCCGGGGACAGCAACGTAGAGACCCAGTACTTC
CASSQAGDSNVETQYF
>TRBV5-6|once|TRBJ2-7|14|TRBD2
TGTGCCAGCAGCGAGGGACTAGCGGTCTACGAGCAGTACTTC
CASSEGLAVYEQYF
>TRBV30|.|TRBJ1-1|13|.
TGTGCCTGGACGGGGGGCGCGTTTTCAAGAGCTTTCTTT
CAWTGGAFSRAFF
>TRBV6-5|.|TRBJ2-3|16|TRBD2
TGTGCCAGCAGTTACTCTCCGGCGGGAGGTACAGATACGCAGTATTTT
CASSYSPAGGTDTQYF
>TRBV5-6|few|TRBJ1-3|14|.
TGTGCCAGCAGCCCAGGGCTCTCTGGAAACACCATATATTTT
CASSPGLSGNTIYF
>TRBV4-1|.|TRBJ2-1|14|.
TGCGCCAGCAGCCAAGATGGGAGGCCGACTGAGCAGTTCTTC
CASSQDGRPTEQFF
>TRBV19|.|TRBJ1-5|12|.
TGTGCCACACGAAGGGGGGGTCAGCCCCAGCATTTT
CATRRGGQPQHF
>TRBV28|.|TRBJ1-4|17|TRBD1
TGTGCCAGCAGTTTGGGGACAGGGGCAGCAACTAATGAAAAACTGTTTTTT
CASSLGTGAATNEKLFF